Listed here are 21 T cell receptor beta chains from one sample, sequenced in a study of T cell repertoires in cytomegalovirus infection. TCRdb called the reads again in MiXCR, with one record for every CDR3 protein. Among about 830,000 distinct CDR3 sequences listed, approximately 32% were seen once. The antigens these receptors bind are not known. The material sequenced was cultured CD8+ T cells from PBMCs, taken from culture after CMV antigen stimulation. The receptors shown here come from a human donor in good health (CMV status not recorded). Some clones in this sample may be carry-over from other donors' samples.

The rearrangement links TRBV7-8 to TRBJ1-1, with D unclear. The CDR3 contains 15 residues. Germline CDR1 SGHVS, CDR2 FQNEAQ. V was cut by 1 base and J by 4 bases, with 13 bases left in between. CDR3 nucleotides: TGTGCCAGCAGCTTAGTCGCAGTTCCGACCACTGAAGCTTTCTTT. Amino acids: CASSLVAVPTTEAFF.

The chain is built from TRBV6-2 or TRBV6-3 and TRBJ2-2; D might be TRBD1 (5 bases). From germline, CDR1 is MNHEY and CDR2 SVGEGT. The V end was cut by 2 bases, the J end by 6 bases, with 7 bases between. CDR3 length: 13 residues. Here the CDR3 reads CASSYEGAGELFF. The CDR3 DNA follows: TGTGCCAGCAGTTACGAAGGGGCCGGGGAGCTGTTTTTT.

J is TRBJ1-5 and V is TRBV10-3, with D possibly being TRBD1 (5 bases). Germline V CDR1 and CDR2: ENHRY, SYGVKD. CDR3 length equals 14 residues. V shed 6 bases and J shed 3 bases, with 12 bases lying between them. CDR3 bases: TGTGCCATCAGCCCGGGACCCATCAATCAGCCCCAGCATTTT. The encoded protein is CAISPGPINQPQHF.

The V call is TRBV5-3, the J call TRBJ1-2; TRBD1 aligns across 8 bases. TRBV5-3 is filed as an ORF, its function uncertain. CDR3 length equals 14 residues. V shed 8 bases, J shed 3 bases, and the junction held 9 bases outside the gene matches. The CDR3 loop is CASSEDRVDYGYTF. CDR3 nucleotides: TGTGCCAGCAGCGAGGACAGGGTTGACTATGGCTACACCTTC.

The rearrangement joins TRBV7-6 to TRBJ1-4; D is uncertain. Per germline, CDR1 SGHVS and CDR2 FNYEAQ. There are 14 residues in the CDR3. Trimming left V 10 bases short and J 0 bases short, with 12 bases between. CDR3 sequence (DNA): TGTGCCACTTTGACGCCCGCAACTAATGAAAAACTGTTTTTT. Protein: CATLTPATNEKLFF. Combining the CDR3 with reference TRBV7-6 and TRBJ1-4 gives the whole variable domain GAGVSQSPRYKVTKRGQDVALRCDPISGHVSLYWYRQALGQGPEFLTYFNYEAQQDKSGLPNDRFSAERPEGSISTLTIQRTEQRDSAMYRCATLTPATNEKLFFGSGTQLSVL.

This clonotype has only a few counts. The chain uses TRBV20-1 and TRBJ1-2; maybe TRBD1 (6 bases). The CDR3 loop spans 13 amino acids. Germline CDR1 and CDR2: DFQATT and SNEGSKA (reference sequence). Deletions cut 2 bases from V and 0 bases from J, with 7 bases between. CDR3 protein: CSARWDTNYGYTF. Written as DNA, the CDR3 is TGCAGTGCTAGATGGGACACTAACTATGGCTACACCTTC.

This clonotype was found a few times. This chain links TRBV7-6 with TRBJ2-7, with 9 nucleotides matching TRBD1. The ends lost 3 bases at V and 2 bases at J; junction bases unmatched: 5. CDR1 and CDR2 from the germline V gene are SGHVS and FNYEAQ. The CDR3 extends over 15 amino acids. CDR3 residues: CASSLGTGPTYEQYF. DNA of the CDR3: TGTGCCAGCAGCTTGGGGACAGGGCCTACCTACGAGCAGTACTTC.

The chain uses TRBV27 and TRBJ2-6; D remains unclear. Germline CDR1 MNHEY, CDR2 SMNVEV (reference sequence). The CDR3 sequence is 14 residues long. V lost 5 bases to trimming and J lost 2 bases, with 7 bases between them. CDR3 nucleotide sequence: TGTGCCAGCAGTGGCCTCGCTGGGGCCAACGTCCTGACTTTC. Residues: CASSGLAGANVLTF.

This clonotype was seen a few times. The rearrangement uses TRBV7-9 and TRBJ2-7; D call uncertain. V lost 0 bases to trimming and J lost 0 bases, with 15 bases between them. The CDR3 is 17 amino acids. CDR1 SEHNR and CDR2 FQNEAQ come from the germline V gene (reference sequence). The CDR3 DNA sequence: TGTGCCAGCAGCTTAGCTACGGACCACCAATTCTCCTACGAGCAGTACTTC. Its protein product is CASSLATDHQFSYEQYF.

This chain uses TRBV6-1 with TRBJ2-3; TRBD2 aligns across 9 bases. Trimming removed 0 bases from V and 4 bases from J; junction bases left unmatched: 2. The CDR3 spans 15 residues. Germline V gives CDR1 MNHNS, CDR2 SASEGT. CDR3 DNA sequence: TGTGCCAGCAGTGAAGCGCGCGGGGGGGCAGATACGCAGTATTTT. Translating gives CASSEARGGADTQYF.

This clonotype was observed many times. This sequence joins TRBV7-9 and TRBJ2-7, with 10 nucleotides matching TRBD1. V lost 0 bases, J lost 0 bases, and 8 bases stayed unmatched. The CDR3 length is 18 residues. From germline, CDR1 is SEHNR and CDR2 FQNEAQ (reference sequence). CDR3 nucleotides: TGTGCCAGCAGCTTAGCAGCCGGGACAGGGGTACTCTCCTACGAGCAGTACTTC. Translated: CASSLAAGTGVLSYEQYF.

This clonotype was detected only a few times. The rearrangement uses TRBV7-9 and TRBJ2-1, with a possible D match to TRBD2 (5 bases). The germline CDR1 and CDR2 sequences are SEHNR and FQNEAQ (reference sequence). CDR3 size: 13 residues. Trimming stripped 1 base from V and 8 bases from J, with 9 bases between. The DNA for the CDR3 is TGTGCCAGCAGCTTAGGGACTGAGGATGAGCAGTTCTTC. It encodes CASSLGTEDEQFF. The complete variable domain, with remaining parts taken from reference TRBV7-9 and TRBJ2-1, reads DTGVSQNPRHKITKRGQNVTFRCDPISEHNRLYWYRQTLGQGPEFLTYFQNEAQLEKSRLLSDRFSAERPKGSFSTLEIQRTEQGDSAMYLCASSLGTEDEQFFGPGTRLTVL.

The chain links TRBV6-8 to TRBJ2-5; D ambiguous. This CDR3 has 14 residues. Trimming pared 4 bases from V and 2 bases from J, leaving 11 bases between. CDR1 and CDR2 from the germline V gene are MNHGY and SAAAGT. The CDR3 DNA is TGTGCCAGCAGTTCCAATACTCGGCAAGAGACCCAGTACTTC. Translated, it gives CASSSNTRQETQYF.

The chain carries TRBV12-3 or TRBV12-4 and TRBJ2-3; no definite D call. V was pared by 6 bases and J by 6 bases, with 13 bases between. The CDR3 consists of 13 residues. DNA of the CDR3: TGTGCCAGCAGGCTCGACCAAGGGGATACGCAGTATTTT. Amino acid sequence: CASRLDQGDTQYF.

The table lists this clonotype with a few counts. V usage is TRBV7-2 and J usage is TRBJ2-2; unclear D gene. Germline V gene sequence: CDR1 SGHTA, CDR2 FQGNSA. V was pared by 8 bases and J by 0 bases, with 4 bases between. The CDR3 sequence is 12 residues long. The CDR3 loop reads CASGTNTGELFF. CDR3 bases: TGTGCCAGCGGGACGAACACCGGGGAGCTGTTTTTT. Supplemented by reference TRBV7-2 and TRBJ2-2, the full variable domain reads GAGVSQSPSNKVTEKGKDVELRCDPISGHTALYWYRQSLGQGLEFLIYFQGNSAPDKSGLPSDRFSAERTGGSVSTLTIQRTQQEDSAVYLCASGTNTGELFFGEGSRLTVL.

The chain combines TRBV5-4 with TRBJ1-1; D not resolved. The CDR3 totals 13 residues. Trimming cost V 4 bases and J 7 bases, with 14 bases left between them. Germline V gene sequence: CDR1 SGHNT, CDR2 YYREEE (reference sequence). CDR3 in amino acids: CASSHTPGREAFF. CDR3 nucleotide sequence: TGTGCCAGCAGCCACACCCCCGGTCGTGAAGCTTTCTTT.

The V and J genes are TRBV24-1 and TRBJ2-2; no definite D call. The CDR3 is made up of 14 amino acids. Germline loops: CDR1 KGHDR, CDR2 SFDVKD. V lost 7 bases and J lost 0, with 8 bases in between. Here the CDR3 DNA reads TGTGCCACCAGGGACGGCTCGAACACCGGGGAGCTGTTTTTT. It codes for CATRDGSNTGELFF.

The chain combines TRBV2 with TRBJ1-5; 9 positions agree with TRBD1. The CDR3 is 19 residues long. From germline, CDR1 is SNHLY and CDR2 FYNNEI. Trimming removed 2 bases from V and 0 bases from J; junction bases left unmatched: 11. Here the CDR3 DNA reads TGTGCCAGCAGTGAATTTGTAGGGACAGGGCCCTATAGCAATCAGCCCCAGCATTTT. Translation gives CASSEFVGTGPYSNQPQHF.

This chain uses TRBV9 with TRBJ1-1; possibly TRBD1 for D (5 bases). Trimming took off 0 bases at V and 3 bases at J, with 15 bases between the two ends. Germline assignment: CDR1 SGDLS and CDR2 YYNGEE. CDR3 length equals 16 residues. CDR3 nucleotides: TGTGCCAGCAGCGTAGAGGGCGGGGGAGCGGACACTGAAGCTTTCTTT. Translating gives CASSVEGGGADTEAFF.

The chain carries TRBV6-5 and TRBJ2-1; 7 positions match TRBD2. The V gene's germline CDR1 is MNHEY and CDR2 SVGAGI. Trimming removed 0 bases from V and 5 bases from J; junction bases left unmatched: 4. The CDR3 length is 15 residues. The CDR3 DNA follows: TGTGCCAGCAGTTACTCGGCGGGGGTCGACAATGAGCAGTTCTTC. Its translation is CASSYSAGVDNEQFF.

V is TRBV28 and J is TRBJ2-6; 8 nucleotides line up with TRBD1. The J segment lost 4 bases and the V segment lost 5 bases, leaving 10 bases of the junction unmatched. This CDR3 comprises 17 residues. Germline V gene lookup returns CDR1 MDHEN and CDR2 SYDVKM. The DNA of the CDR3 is TGTGCCAGCAGTGGAGACAGGGGAAGGTCCGGGGCCAACGTCCTGACTTTC. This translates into CASSGDRGRSGANVLTF. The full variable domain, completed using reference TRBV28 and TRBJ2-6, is DVKVTQSSRYLVKRTGEKVFLECVQDMDHENMFWYRQDPGLGLRLIYFSYDVKMKEKGDIPEGYSVSREKKERFSLILESASTNQTSMYLCASSGDRGRSGANVLTFGAGSRLTVL.